This TCR beta chain was retrieved from a study of PD-1 blockade in classical Hodgkin lymphoma. The CDR3 contains 14 residues. Germline CDR1 reads SGHAT; CDR2 reads FQNNGV. Trimming pared 1 base from V and 3 bases from J, leaving 6 bases between. Every patient had relapsed following autologous stem cell transplantation, and cohorts differed in brentuximab vedotin exposure. Libraries were prepared by immunoSEQ multiplex PCR; TCRdb keeps only in-frame clonotypes and omits some of them. The sample includes 24,000 or so clones, 69% of them seen just once. The chain combines TRBV11-2 with TRBJ2-2, with D possibly being TRBD1 (5 bases). The clonotype was recovered from a human donor with classical Hodgkin lymphoma. Sequencing used peripheral blood mononuclear cells (PBMCs), obtained at baseline. The CDR3: CASSLGRDTGELFF. The CDR3 region has the DNA TGTGCCAGCAGCTTAGGCAGGGACACCGGGGAGCTGTTTTTT.